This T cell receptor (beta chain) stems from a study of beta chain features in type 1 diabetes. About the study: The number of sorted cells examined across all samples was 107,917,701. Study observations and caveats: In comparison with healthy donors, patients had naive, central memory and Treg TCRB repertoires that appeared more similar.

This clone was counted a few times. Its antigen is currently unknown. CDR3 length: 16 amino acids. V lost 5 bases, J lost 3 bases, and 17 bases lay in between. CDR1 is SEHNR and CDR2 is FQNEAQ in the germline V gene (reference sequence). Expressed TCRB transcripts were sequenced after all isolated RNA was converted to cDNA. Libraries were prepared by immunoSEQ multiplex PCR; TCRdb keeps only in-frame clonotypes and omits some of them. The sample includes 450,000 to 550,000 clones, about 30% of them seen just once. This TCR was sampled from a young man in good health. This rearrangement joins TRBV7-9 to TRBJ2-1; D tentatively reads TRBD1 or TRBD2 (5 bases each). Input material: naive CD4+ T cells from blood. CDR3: CASSPRILDSYNEQFF. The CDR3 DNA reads TGTGCCAGCAGCCCCCGGATACTAGACAGCTACAATGAGCAGTTCTTC. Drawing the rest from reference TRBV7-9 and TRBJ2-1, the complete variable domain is DTGVSQNPRHKITKRGQNVTFRCDPISEHNRLYWYRQTLGQGPEFLTYFQNEAQLEKSRLLSDRFSAERPKGSFSTLEIQRTEQGDSAMYLCASSPRILDSYNEQFFGPGTRLTVL.